These 28 T cell receptor beta chains were sequenced from one sample in a study of blood T cell repertoires in COVID-19 (dated by TCRdb to the early 2020s). The method behind the library was the immunoSEQ multiplex PCR assay. TCRdb took over this immuneACCESS table, retaining in-frame rearrangements with V and J assigned. Such tables are incomplete; in checked studies, under half of the missing clones stem from an unresolved V gene, and the remainder is unexplained. This sample holds around 280,000 clones; around 88% were observed only once. Under 7% of the sample lies in the top ten. The sequenced sample was PBMCs or T cells enriched from blood (not recorded which). These receptors were obtained from a woman aged 35 to 49 who had recovered from COVID-19.

The gene calls are TRBV2 and TRBJ1-1; possible D gene TRBD1, 6 bases. Trimming removed 4 bases at V and 6 bases at J, with 12 bases between. Germline CDR1 SNHLY, CDR2 FYNNEI. CDR3 length: 13 residues. CDR3 protein: CASSVTGLAEAFF. The CDR3, as DNA: TGTGCCAGCAGTGTCACAGGGTTGGCTGAAGCTTTCTTT.

The V and J genes are TRBV20-1 and TRBJ2-3; D not certain. V lost 3 bases and J lost 3, with 10 bases in between. Germline CDR1 reads DFQATT; CDR2 reads SNEGSKA (reference sequence). This CDR3 is built from 13 residues. CDR3 nucleotides: TGCAGTGCTAGTCTAAGACTGACAGATACGCAGTATTTT. This gives the protein CSASLRLTDTQYF.

This chain uses TRBV27 with TRBJ1-1; 9 bases fit TRBD1. Germline lookup yields CDR1 MNHEY and CDR2 SMNVEV (reference sequence). Trimming removed 6 bases from V and 4 bases from J; junction bases left unmatched: 6. CDR3 length equals 14 residues. CDR3 loop: CASRVDRGGTEAFF. The DNA for the CDR3 is TGTGCCAGCAGGGTGGACAGGGGTGGCACTGAAGCTTTCTTT.

The V gene is TRBV27, the J gene TRBJ2-7, with D perhaps TRBD2 (6 bases). The CDR3 extends over 14 amino acids. CDR1 is MNHEY, CDR2 SMNVEV, per germline (reference sequence). V was pared by 5 bases and J by 4 bases, with 15 bases between. CDR3 loop: CASSLLLGGYEQYF. The DNA for the CDR3 is TGTGCCAGCAGTCTCCTCCTCGGGGGATACGAGCAGTACTTC.

The CDR3 protein is CASKKWVTGVGNEQFF. CDR3 DNA sequence: TGTGCCAGTAAAAAGTGGGTGACGGGGGTGGGTAATGAGCAGTTCTTC. This chain joins TRBV19 and TRBJ2-1; a possible D gene is TRBD2 (6 bases). Trimming took off 7 bases at V and 7 bases at J, with 23 bases between the two ends. Looked up from germline, CDR1 is LNHDA and CDR2 is SQIVND (reference sequence). The CDR3 has 16 residues.

The chain links TRBV11-2 to TRBJ1-3; tentative D call: TRBD1 (6 bases). The CDR3 contains 15 residues. Trimming took 6 bases from V and 0 from J, leaving 12 bases between them. Germline CDR1 reads SGHAT; CDR2 reads FQNNGV. Here the CDR3 reads CASRPQGNSGNTIYF. CDR3 nucleotides: TGTGCCAGCAGACCTCAGGGGAACTCTGGAAACACCATATATTTT. The full variable domain, completed using reference TRBV11-2 and TRBJ1-3, is EAGVAQSPRYKIIEKRQSVAFWCNPISGHATLYWYQQILGQGPKLLIQFQNNGVVDDSQLPKDRFSAERLKGVDSTLKIQPAKLEDSAVYLCASRPQGNSGNTIYFGEGSWLTVV.

The chain combines TRBV7-9 with TRBJ2-1; D might be TRBD1 (5 bases). Germline V gene lookup returns CDR1 SEHNR and CDR2 FQNEAQ (reference sequence). The CDR3 consists of 13 residues. The ends were cut back, 2 bases at V and 5 bases at J, with 7 bases in the middle. CDR3 bases: TGTGCCAGCAGCTTAATCAGGGACAATGAGCAGTTCTTC. This translates into CASSLIRDNEQFF.

The J gene is TRBJ2-7, the V gene TRBV30, with 7 positions matching TRBD2. Per germline, CDR1 GTSNPN and CDR2 SVGIG (reference sequence). V trimming: 0 bases; J trimming: 0 bases; junction bases outside the gene matches: 8. This CDR3 spans 16 amino acids. The CDR3 protein is CAWSVPASGNSYEQYF. The CDR3, as DNA: TGTGCCTGGAGTGTACCAGCTAGCGGCAACTCCTACGAGCAGTACTTC.

The sample holds a few counts of this clone. The V call is TRBV5-1, the J call TRBJ1-1, with TRBD1 as a possible D gene (5 bases). This CDR3 is built from 15 residues. Germline-derived CDR1 and CDR2 are SGHRS and YFSETQ. The ends were cut back, 3 bases at V and 2 bases at J, with 14 bases in the middle. In DNA, the CDR3 is TGCGCCAGCAGCTCCGGGACGGGGGAAAACACTGAAGCTTTCTTT. Amino acids: CASSSGTGENTEAFF. Full variable domain (missing parts from reference TRBV5-1 and TRBJ1-1): KAGVTQTPRYLIKTRGQQVTLSCSPISGHRSVSWYQQTPGQGLQFLFEYFSETQRNKGNFPGRFSGRQFSNSRSEMNVSTLELGDSALYLCASSSGTGENTEAFFGQGTRLTVV.

The chain joins TRBV7-8 to TRBJ2-1; TRBD2 matches at 10 bases. The CDR3 consists of 17 residues. Germline V gene data show CDR1 as SGHVS and CDR2 as FQNEAQ. Trimming removed 1 base from V and 9 bases from J; junction bases left unmatched: 12. In DNA form, the CDR3 reads TGTGCCAGCAGCTTAGTAGCGGGAGGTTTGCTGGGGGGTGAGCAGTTCTTC. Amino acid sequence: CASSLVAGGLLGGEQFF.

The rearrangement joins TRBV19 to TRBJ1-3; tentatively, D is TRBD1 (5 bases). Per germline, CDR1 LNHDA and CDR2 SQIVND (reference sequence). Trimming took off 5 bases at V and 0 bases at J, with 14 bases between the two ends. The length of the CDR3 is 16 residues. CDR3 sequence: CASSRLRARSGNTIYF. The CDR3 DNA is TGTGCCAGTAGTCGACTCAGGGCCCGCTCTGGAAACACCATATATTTT.

V usage is TRBV6-5 and J usage is TRBJ2-7; the D gene is possibly TRBD1 (5 bases). CDR3 length: 15 amino acids. Germline values: CDR1 MNHEY, CDR2 SVGAGI. Between the trimmed V and J ends, which lost 6 bases and 0 bases, there was a span of 15 bases. Here the CDR3 DNA reads TGTGCCAGCAGGGAGACAGCGATCAGCTCCTACGAGCAGTACTTC. Its protein product is CASRETAISSYEQYF.

This sequence joins TRBV7-3 and TRBJ2-3; tentatively, D is TRBD2 (5 bases). There are 16 residues in the CDR3. From germline, CDR1 is SGHTA and CDR2 FQGTGA. Trimming shortened V by 2 bases and J by 0 bases, and 12 bases separated the two germline ends. CDR3 bases: TGTGCCAGCAGCTTAGAGCTAGCACGTAGCACAGATACGCAGTATTTT. It codes for CASSLELARSTDTQYF.

The chain has TRBV28 and TRBJ2-2; 8 positions agree with TRBD2. J lost 6 bases, V lost 5 bases, and 26 bases had no gene match. In germline, CDR1 is MDHEN, CDR2 SYDVKM. The CDR3 contains 21 residues. CDR3 residues: CASSPVDRLRTSLFTAGELFF. CDR3 DNA: TGTGCCAGCAGTCCCGTGGACCGACTTCGGACTAGCCTCTTTACCGCCGGGGAGCTGTTTTTT.

The rearrangement joins TRBV28 to TRBJ1-2; the D gene is possibly TRBD1 (5 bases). This CDR3 spans 12 amino acids. With 3 bases removed from V and 7 bases from J, the gap between germline ends came to 9 bases. Germline CDR1 is MDHEN and CDR2 is SYDVKM. This CDR3 is CASSLVGAGYTF. The CDR3 bases are TGTGCCAGCAGTTTGGTAGGGGCTGGCTACACCTTC.

V is TRBV6-1 and J is TRBJ2-7; 9 bases agree with TRBD2. Trimming took 3 bases from V and 4 from J; bases not matched to a gene: 10. The CDR3 has 16 amino acids. In germline, CDR1 is MNHNS, CDR2 SASEGT. DNA of the CDR3: TGTGCCAGCAGTGATCCTAAGGGCGGGAGGGCTTACGAGCAGTACTTC. Translation gives CASSDPKGGRAYEQYF.

The chain links TRBV7-9 to TRBJ2-1; 7 bases agree with TRBD2. Germline CDR1 SEHNR, CDR2 FQNEAQ (reference sequence). V was pared by 1 base and J by 10 bases, with 10 bases of the junction left unmatched. The CDR3 contains 15 residues. CDR3 sequence reads: CASSLEVTRGGEQFF. CDR3 in DNA: TGTGCCAGCAGCTTAGAAGTGACTAGGGGAGGGGAGCAGTTCTTC.

This clone showed up just once. This chain joins TRBV29-1 and TRBJ2-1; 7 nucleotides align to TRBD2. Per germline, CDR1 SQVTM and CDR2 ANQGSEA. Trimming at V came to 3 bases and at J to 8 bases, leaving 10 bases not matched to a gene. The length of the CDR3 is 14 residues. DNA of the CDR3: TGCAGCGTTGAGGCGGGAGTTCCCGTCCATGAGCAGTTCTTC. Protein product: CSVEAGVPVHEQFF.

The rearrangement joins TRBV11-2 to TRBJ2-2; no clear D. In germline, CDR1 is SGHAT, CDR2 FQNNGV. V was trimmed by 0 bases and J by 6 bases, leaving 14 bases between them. The length of the CDR3 is 16 residues. The CDR3 DNA sequence: TGTGCCAGCAGCTTAGATTTAGGAGAGGTACCCGGGGAGCTGTTTTTT. Its protein product is CASSLDLGEVPGELFF.

The CDR3 here is CASSLVYIGDNYGYTF. The DNA of the CDR3 is TGTGCCAGCAGCTTAGTGTATATTGGAGATAACTATGGCTACACCTTC. The V call is TRBV7-2, the J call TRBJ1-2, with D unclear. CDR3 length equals 16 residues. V lost 1 base and J lost 1, with 13 bases in between. Germline V gene lookup returns CDR1 SGHTA and CDR2 FQGNSA.

The chain uses TRBV18 and TRBJ2-7, with D maybe TRBD2 (6 bases). With 3 bases removed from V and 10 bases from J, the gap between germline ends came to 19 bases. Germline V gene sequence: CDR1 KGHSH, CDR2 LQKENI. CDR3 length equals 14 residues. The CDR3 here is CASSPGTSNPSQYF. CDR3 coding DNA: TGTGCCAGCTCACCTGGTACTAGCAACCCTTCTCAGTACTTC.

DNA for the CDR3: TGCAGTGCTAGTGACCAAGCGAGCTCCTACAATGAGCAGTTCTTC. This encodes CSASDQASSYNEQFF. V and J are TRBV20-1 and TRBJ2-1; no clear D. Germline V gene lookup returns CDR1 DFQATT and CDR2 SNEGSKA (reference sequence). V gave up 3 bases and J gave up 0 bases, with 12 bases separating them. The CDR3 is 15 residues long.

V is TRBV2 and J is TRBJ2-2, with D unresolved. V was cut by 4 bases and J by 4 bases, with 7 bases left in between. The germline CDR1 and CDR2 sequences are SNHLY and FYNNEI. This CDR3 is 13 amino acids long. CDR3 sequence (DNA): TGTGCCAGCAGTGTTGTGGCCACCGGGGAGCTGTTTTTT. Its protein is CASSVVATGELFF. The full variable domain, its missing parts supplied by reference TRBV2 and TRBJ2-2, is EPEVTQTPSHQVTQMGQEVILRCVPISNHLYFYWYRQILGQKVEFLVSFYNNEISEKSEIFDDQFSVERPDGSNFTLKIRSTKLEDSAMYFCASSVVATGELFFGEGSRLTVL.

This chain uses TRBV2 with TRBJ1-4; D possibly corresponds to TRBD1 (5 bases). CDR1 is SNHLY and CDR2 is FYNNEI in the germline V gene. The CDR3 runs 16 residues. V lost 7 bases to trimming and J lost 4 bases, with 19 bases between them. CDR3 amino acids: CASTQIGGTGNEKLFF. CDR3 coding DNA: TGTGCCAGCACCCAAATCGGGGGGACGGGTAATGAAAAACTGTTTTTT.

This chain links TRBV6-6 with TRBJ2-5; D perhaps matches TRBD2 (7 bases). The length of the CDR3 is 17 residues. Germline lookup yields CDR1 MNHNY and CDR2 SVGAGI (reference sequence). The ends were cut back, 5 bases at V and 5 bases at J, with 24 bases in the middle. CDR3 nucleotides: TGTGCCAGCAGTCCCACCAAGCCGGGACAAGCGGGGGAGACCCAGTACTTC. It is translated as CASSPTKPGQAGETQYF.

The chain recombines TRBV7-9 with TRBJ1-2, with no clear D. CDR1 is SEHNR, CDR2 FQNEAQ, per germline (reference sequence). The V gene lost 8 bases and the J gene lost 0 bases, with 4 bases spanning the gap. CDR3 length equals 11 residues. The CDR3 loop is CASATNYGYTF. The DNA of the CDR3 is TGTGCCAGCGCTACTAACTATGGCTACACCTTC.

This sequence joins TRBV20-1 and TRBJ2-7; D remains unclear. Trimming removed 3 bases at V and 2 bases at J, with 14 bases between. There are 14 residues in the CDR3. CDR1 is DFQATT, CDR2 SNEGSKA, per germline (reference sequence). CDR3 nucleotide sequence: TGCAGTGCTAGTACACCAACAGTGGCCTACGAGCAGTACTTC. Its translation: CSASTPTVAYEQYF.

V usage is TRBV7-2 and J usage is TRBJ2-7, with a tentative D call TRBD1 (6 bases). Germline V lookup: CDR1 SGHTA, CDR2 FQGNSA. The V end lost 5 bases, the J end lost 6 bases, and 14 bases lay between the germline ends. The CDR3 contains 13 residues. CDR3 bases: TGTGCCAGCAGCGGCAATTGGACAGTCGAGCAGTACTTC. Translated, it gives CASSGNWTVEQYF.